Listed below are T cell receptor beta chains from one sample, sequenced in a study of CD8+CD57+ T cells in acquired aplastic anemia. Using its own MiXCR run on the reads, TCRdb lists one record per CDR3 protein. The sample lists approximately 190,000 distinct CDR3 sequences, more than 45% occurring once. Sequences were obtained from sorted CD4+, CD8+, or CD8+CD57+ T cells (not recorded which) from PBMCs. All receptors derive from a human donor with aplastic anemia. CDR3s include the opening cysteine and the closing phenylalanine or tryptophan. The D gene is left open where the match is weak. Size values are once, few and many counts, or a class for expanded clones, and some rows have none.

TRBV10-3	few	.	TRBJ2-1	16	TGTGCCAGCAGTGAGGCGGTCTCGGCGGGACGAGGTGAGCAGTTCTTC	CASSEAVSAGRGEQFF
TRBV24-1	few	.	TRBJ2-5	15	TGTGCCACCAGTGATGCCACGGGGGCCCAAGAGACCCAGTACTTC	CATSDATGAQETQYF
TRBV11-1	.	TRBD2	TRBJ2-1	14	TGTGCCAGCAGTGGCGGGAGCGAACAAACCCTGGGGTTCTTC	CASSGGSEQTLGFF
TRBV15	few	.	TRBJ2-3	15	TGTGCCACCAGCAGCCTCGGGACCCACGGGGATACGCAGTATTTT	CATSSLGTHGDTQYF
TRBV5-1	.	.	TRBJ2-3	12	TGCGCCAGCAGCTGGGAGACAGATACGCAGTATTTT	CASSWETDTQYF
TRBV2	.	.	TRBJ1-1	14	TGTGCCAGCAGGACCTATACGGGGGGCAGTGAAGCTTTCTTT	CASRTYTGGSEAFF
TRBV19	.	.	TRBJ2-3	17	TGTGCCAGTAGTATTGGTTTCGGCGGCCCCGGGACAGATACGCAGTATTTT	CASSIGFGGPGTDTQYF
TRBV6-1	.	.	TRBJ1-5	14	TGTGCCAGCATATTGATGGGGAGCAATCAGCCCCAGCATTTT	CASILMGSNQPQHF
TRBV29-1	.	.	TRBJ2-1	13	TGCAGCTCACCAGATCGGGAGAGAAATGAGCAGTTCTTC	CSSPDRERNEQFF
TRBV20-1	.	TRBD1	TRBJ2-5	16	TGCAGTGCTAGACGACGACAGGGTTTTGAGGAAGAGACCCAGTACTTC	CSARRRQGFEEETQYF
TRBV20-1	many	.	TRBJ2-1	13	TGCAGTGCTAGAGCGGCAGGGGTAGATGAGCAGTTCTTC	CSARAAGVDEQFF
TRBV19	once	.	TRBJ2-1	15	TGTGCCAGTAGTATCGTTGCCGGTTCCTACAATGAGCAGTTCTTC	CASSIVAGSYNEQFF
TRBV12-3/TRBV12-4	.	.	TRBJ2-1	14	TGTGCCAGCAGTTGGCGAGTGAATGACAATGAGCAGTTCTTC	CASSWRVNDNEQFF
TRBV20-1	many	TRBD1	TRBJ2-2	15	TGCAGTGCCGGTCAGGGGGCTACGAACACCGGGGAGCTGTTTTTT	CSAGQGATNTGELFF
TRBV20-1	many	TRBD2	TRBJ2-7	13	TGCAGTGCTTCCGGGACTAGCGGGAGGGCTGAGTACTTC	CSASGTSGRAEYF
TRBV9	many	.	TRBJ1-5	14	TGTGCCAGCAGCGTAGAAGCAGGGAATCAGCCCCAGCATTTT	CASSVEAGNQPQHF
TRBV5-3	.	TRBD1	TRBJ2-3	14	TGTGCTAGAGACTCCAGGGGGAACACAGATACGCAGTATTTT	CARDSRGNTDTQYF
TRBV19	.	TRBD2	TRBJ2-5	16	TGTGCCAGTAGTTACTCCAGCGGGGGGGCCGGAGAGACCCAGTACTTC	CASSYSSGGAGETQYF
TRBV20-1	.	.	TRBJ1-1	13	TGCAGTGCTAGAGGACAGATGAACACTGAAGCTTTCTTT	CSARGQMNTEAFF
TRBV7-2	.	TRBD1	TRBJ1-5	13	TGTGCCAGCAGCTCCCGACAGGGCCAGCCCCAGCATTTT	CASSSRQGQPQHF